This T cell receptor (beta chain) came from a study of CD8 T cells in Susac syndrome. Of note for this clonotype: The antigen remains unidentified.

The CDR3 sequence is 13 residues long. V dropped 0 bases and J dropped 3 bases, with 9 bases sitting between them. The germline V gene encodes CDR1 GTSNPN and CDR2 SVGIG (reference sequence). Sequencing of TCR beta was undertaken in CD8+ and CD4+ T cells derived from blood. Study observations and caveats: The study conceded that relatively few individuals underwent its TCR sequencing and HLA analysis.

The authors reverse transcribed about 0.5 to 1 ug RNA with random hexamers. It was immunoSEQ multiplex PCR that amplified TCR beta CDR3 across 54 Vbeta and 13 Jbeta. TCRdb independently ran MiXCR on the immunoSEQ multiplex PCR reads; one entry per CDR3 protein. This table holds 300,000 to 350,000 distinct CDR3 sequences, about 91% found once. The rearrangement links TRBV30 to TRBJ2-7, with a weak D call TRBD2 (5 bases). The sequence was obtained from a human donor with multiple sclerosis. The sequenced material came from CD4+ T cells from PBMCs. CDR3 coding DNA: TGTGCCTGGAGTGTGCAAGCGGTCTACGAGCAGTACTTC. The encoded protein is CAWSVQAVYEQYF.